Given below is one T cell receptor beta chain in context. This record comes from a study of control samples from healthy donors and cancer patients. The table came from immunoSEQ multiplex PCR; TCRdb's copy has only in-frame clones and leaves some out. Here the sample spans some 130,000 clones, roughly 90% being singletons. This receptor was taken from a woman aged 45-65 years in good health. The material sequenced was blood.

In DNA form, the CDR3 reads TGTGCCATCGGGGGGCGGGTAAGTCCCCAAGAGACCCAGTACTTC. Translation gives CAIGGRVSPQETQYF. The chain joins TRBV10-3 to TRBJ2-5; D may match TRBD1 or TRBD2 (6 bases each). CDR1 and CDR2 (germline): ENHRY, SYGVKD. V lost 8 bases, J lost 1 base, and 17 bases lay in between. This CDR3 is built from 15 residues.